The 23 T cell receptor beta chains below come from one sample, sequenced in a study of OX40 agonist ivuxolimab in advanced cancers. Profiled with immunoSEQ multiplex PCR; TCRdb holds only in-frame clones, not every one. The sample includes about 98,000 clones, around nine tenths of them seen just once. The starting material was CD4+ or CD8+ T cells sorted from blood, obtained in a trial of the OX40 agonist ivuxolimab. The receptors derive from an adult with an advanced solid tumor such as melanoma, head and neck, liver or kidney cancer.

As to this clone: Distinct nucleotide sequences in the sample also encode this CDR3. V gene TRBV5-8 combines with J gene TRBJ1-4; D perhaps matches TRBD1 (5 bases). This CDR3 is 14 amino acids long. V lost 0 bases, J lost 2 bases, and 5 bases lay in between. Germline V lookup: CDR1 SGHTS, CDR2 YDEGEE. CDR3 DNA: TGTGCCAGCAGCTTGGGGGGGACTAATGAAAAACTGTTTTTT. It codes for CASSLGGTNEKLFF.

In the case of this clone: Because it lacks the conserved phenylalanine or tryptophan at the end, this CDR3 is likely a read error. At the DNA level, this CDR3 is encoded by other sequences in the same sample as well. CDR3 sequence (DNA): TGTGCTAGCAGCTCCACTTGGGGGACGGATTCACCCCTCCACCTT. Translated, it gives CASSSTWGTDSPLHL. The V and J genes are TRBV11-2 and TRBJ1-6; D is perhaps TRBD1 (5 bases). This CDR3 comprises 15 residues. Per germline, CDR1 SGHAT and CDR2 FQNNGV.

J is TRBJ2-7 and V is TRBV2; D is unresolved. This CDR3 contains 14 residues. Germline V CDR1 and CDR2: SNHLY, FYNNEI. V lost 6 bases, J lost 1 base, and 13 bases lay in between. The CDR3 nucleotides are TGTGCCAGCAGGTTCCTCGACGGTTCCTACGAGCAGTACTTC. Translating gives CASRFLDGSYEQYF.

The chain couples TRBV6-6 to TRBJ1-5, with TRBD1 matching over 9 bases. CDR1 MNHNY and CDR2 SVGAGI come from the germline V gene (reference sequence). The trim removed 5 bases at V and 5 bases at J, leaving 10 bases unmatched. The CDR3 sequence is 16 residues long. This CDR3 reads CASSHRGLALDQPQHF. DNA for the CDR3: TGTGCCAGCAGTCACAGGGGGCTAGCGTTGGATCAGCCCCAGCATTTT.

The chain recombines TRBV9 with TRBJ1-3, with D possibly matching TRBD1 (5 bases). Germline V gene data show CDR1 as SGDLS and CDR2 as YYNGEE. Trimming stripped 3 bases from V and 0 bases from J, with 16 bases between. The CDR3 spans 17 residues. The CDR3 reads CASSAEGSPSSGNTIYF. The CDR3 region has the DNA TGTGCCAGCAGCGCCGAGGGGTCGCCGAGCTCTGGAAACACCATATATTTT. Using reference TRBV9 and TRBJ1-3 for the parts outside the CDR3, the full variable domain is DSGVTQTPKHLITATGQRVTLRCSPRSGDLSVYWYQQSLDQGLQFLIQYYNGEERAKGNILERFSAQQFPDLHSELNLSSLELGDSALYFCASSAEGSPSSGNTIYFGEGSWLTVV.

This clone turned up a few times. The J gene is TRBJ2-1, the V gene TRBV29-1; D gene ambiguous. CDR3 length: 12 amino acids. CDR1 SQVTM and CDR2 ANQGSEA come from the germline V gene. Trimming pared 7 bases from V and 14 bases from J, leaving 21 bases between. In DNA form, the CDR3 reads TGCAGCGCCCACCCGAGTTCAGGTTCGAAGTTCTTC. This gives the protein CSAHPSSGSKFF.

This rearrangement joins TRBV5-1 to TRBJ2-7; TRBD1 agrees at 11 bases. The germline gives CDR1 SGHRS, CDR2 YFSETQ. The junction had 3 bases not matched to a gene; V was cut back by 4 bases and J by 6 bases. CDR3 length equals 13 residues. Here the CDR3 reads CASSRDRGAEQYF. CDR3 DNA: TGCGCCAGCAGCCGGGACAGGGGGGCCGAGCAGTACTTC.

The chain joins TRBV7-3 to TRBJ2-7; TRBD2 matches 7 bases. The CDR3 has 11 residues. V lost 5 bases, J lost 6 bases, and 1 base stayed unmatched. Germline CDR1 and CDR2: SGHTA and FQGTGA. CDR3 loop: CASSREGEQYF. The DNA of the CDR3 is TGTGCCAGCAGCAGGGAGGGCGAGCAGTACTTC.

This clone occurred a few times. This sequence joins TRBV7-2 and TRBJ2-7; D possibly matches TRBD1 or TRBD2 (5 bases each). CDR1 is SGHTA and CDR2 is FQGNSA in the germline V gene. This CDR3 is 13 amino acids long. V was pared by 5 bases and J by 4 bases, with 12 bases between. CDR3 loop: CASSQGRRYEQYF. The CDR3 nucleotides read TGTGCCAGCAGCCAGGGTAGGAGGTACGAGCAGTACTTC.

This chain joins TRBV10-3 and TRBJ1-5; unclear D gene. V lost 7 bases to trimming and J lost 0 bases, with 7 bases between them. The germline V gene encodes CDR1 ENHRY and CDR2 SYGVKD. CDR3 size: 13 residues. The CDR3 protein is CAITEGSNQPQHF. CDR3 sequence (DNA): TGTGCCATCACGGAAGGTAGCAATCAGCCCCAGCATTTT.

J is TRBJ2-4 and V is TRBV11-3, with D maybe TRBD1 (6 bases). The germline V gene has CDR1 SGHNT and CDR2 YENEEA. The CDR3 has 13 residues. The V end lost 6 bases, the J end lost 5 bases, and 11 bases lay between the germline ends. The CDR3 DNA is TGTGCCAGCAGTGCTGGGGGCCAAAACATTCAGTACTTC. Residues: CASSAGGQNIQYF.

CDR3 loop: CASSYSRHYGYTF. The CDR3 DNA sequence: TGTGCCAGCAGTTACTCGCGTCACTATGGCTACACCTTC. The chain couples TRBV6-5 to TRBJ1-2, with D uncertain. CDR3 length: 13 residues. Germline loops: CDR1 MNHEY, CDR2 SVGAGI. Trimming removed 0 bases from V and 3 bases from J, with 5 bases in between.

The rearrangement links TRBV2 to TRBJ1-1; 8 nucleotides align to TRBD1. The germline V gene encodes CDR1 SNHLY and CDR2 FYNNEI. The CDR3 spans 14 residues. Losses at the gene ends were 4 bases for V and 3 bases for J; bases not matched to a gene: 4. The CDR3 loop is CASSGQGIDTEAFF. CDR3 coding DNA: TGTGCCAGCAGTGGACAGGGGATCGACACTGAAGCTTTCTTT. Full variable domain (missing parts from reference TRBV2 and TRBJ1-1): EPEVTQTPSHQVTQMGQEVILRCVPISNHLYFYWYRQILGQKVEFLVSFYNNEISEKSEIFDDQFSVERPDGSNFTLKIRSTKLEDSAMYFCASSGQGIDTEAFFGQGTRLTVV.

V and J are TRBV4-2 and TRBJ2-7, with D possibly matching TRBD2 (5 bases). This CDR3 is built from 13 residues. V lost 5 bases, J lost 4 bases, and 12 bases lay in between. Germline assignment: CDR1 LGHNA and CDR2 YNFKEQ. The DNA of the CDR3 is TGTGCCAGCAGCTTGGCCCGGACTTACGAGCAGTACTTC. Translated: CASSLARTYEQYF.

This chain links TRBV18 with TRBJ1-3, with D maybe TRBD1 (6 bases). This CDR3 is 13 amino acids long. Per the germline V gene, CDR1 is KGHSH and CDR2 is LQKENI. V shed 7 bases and J shed 1 base, with 8 bases lying between them. The CDR3 is CASYTGSGNTIYF. In nucleotides, the CDR3 is TGTGCCAGCTATACAGGGTCTGGAAACACCATATATTTT.

J is TRBJ1-5 and V is TRBV10-3, with TRBD1 as a possible D gene (6 bases). Trimming shortened V by 5 bases and J by 0 bases, and 20 bases separated the two germline ends. Per germline, CDR1 ENHRY and CDR2 SYGVKD. The CDR3 length is 18 residues. CDR3 protein: CAISPGPTQGYSNQPQHF. CDR3 sequence (DNA): TGTGCCATCAGTCCGGGACCGACTCAGGGGTATAGCAATCAGCCCCAGCATTTT.

The genes are TRBV7-2 and TRBJ2-2; D call uncertain. The CDR3 covers 15 residues. Germline assignment: CDR1 SGHTA and CDR2 FQGNSA. The ends were cut back, 5 bases at V and 3 bases at J, with 13 bases in the middle. The CDR3 here is CASSRVLAHTGELFF. CDR3 in DNA: TGTGCCAGCAGCCGCGTATTGGCCCACACCGGGGAGCTGTTTTTT.

This rearrangement joins TRBV7-9 to TRBJ1-4; D is unresolved. Trimming pared 5 bases from V and 2 bases from J, leaving 9 bases between. CDR1 is SEHNR and CDR2 is FQNEAQ in the germline V gene (reference sequence). CDR3 length: 14 residues. The CDR3 DNA reads as TGTGCCAGCAGCCTAGTAGGGACTAATGAAAAACTGTTTTTT. Protein product: CASSLVGTNEKLFF.

With respect to this clone: One end of the junction fails to match germline, which may point to a read error. This rearrangement joins TRBV7-2 to TRBJ2-7; D perhaps matches TRBD2 (5 bases). The CDR3 is 13 amino acids. The V gene's germline CDR1 is SGHTA and CDR2 FQGNSA. The DNA for the CDR3 is TGTGCCAGCAGCCTAGCCCCCCACTACGAGCAGTACTTC. Translated: CASSLAPHYEQYF.

The chain uses TRBV27 and TRBJ2-7; a possible D gene is TRBD1 (6 bases). V lost 6 bases and J 3 bases, leaving 21 bases between the germline ends. CDR3 length equals 16 residues. CDR1 and CDR2 (germline): MNHEY, SMNVEV (reference sequence). This CDR3 is CASRLHNPGHHYEQYF. As DNA, the CDR3 is TGTGCCAGCAGACTTCATAATCCGGGACACCACTACGAGCAGTACTTC.

This chain connects TRBV4-1 to TRBJ2-5; TRBD1 might be the D (6 bases). The germline CDR1 and CDR2 sequences are MGHRA and YSYEKL. There are 14 residues in the CDR3. Trimming took off 1 base at V and 5 bases at J, with 11 bases between the two ends. The CDR3 region is CASSQGGTKETQYF. The CDR3 DNA reads TGCGCCAGCAGCCAAGGGGGGACAAAGGAGACCCAGTACTTC.

The chain carries TRBV5-1 and TRBJ1-2, with D maybe TRBD1 (6 bases). This CDR3 contains 14 residues. The germline gives CDR1 SGHRS, CDR2 YFSETQ. V lost 2 bases to trimming and J lost 3 bases, with 11 bases between them. As DNA, the CDR3 is TGCGCCAGCAGCTTACGGGACACAGACTATGGCTACACCTTC. Its protein is CASSLRDTDYGYTF.

Remarks on this clone: Because it lacks the conserved phenylalanine or tryptophan at the end, this CDR3 is likely a read error. The rearrangement links TRBV19 to TRBJ1-6; no clear D gene. This CDR3 contains 12 residues. Germline V lookup: CDR1 LNHDA, CDR2 SQIVND (reference sequence). V lost 7 bases and J 8 bases, leaving 9 bases between the germline ends. CDR3 sequence reads: CASKAPDSPLHL. The DNA of the CDR3 is TGTGCCAGTAAGGCCCCCGATTCACCCCTCCACCTT.